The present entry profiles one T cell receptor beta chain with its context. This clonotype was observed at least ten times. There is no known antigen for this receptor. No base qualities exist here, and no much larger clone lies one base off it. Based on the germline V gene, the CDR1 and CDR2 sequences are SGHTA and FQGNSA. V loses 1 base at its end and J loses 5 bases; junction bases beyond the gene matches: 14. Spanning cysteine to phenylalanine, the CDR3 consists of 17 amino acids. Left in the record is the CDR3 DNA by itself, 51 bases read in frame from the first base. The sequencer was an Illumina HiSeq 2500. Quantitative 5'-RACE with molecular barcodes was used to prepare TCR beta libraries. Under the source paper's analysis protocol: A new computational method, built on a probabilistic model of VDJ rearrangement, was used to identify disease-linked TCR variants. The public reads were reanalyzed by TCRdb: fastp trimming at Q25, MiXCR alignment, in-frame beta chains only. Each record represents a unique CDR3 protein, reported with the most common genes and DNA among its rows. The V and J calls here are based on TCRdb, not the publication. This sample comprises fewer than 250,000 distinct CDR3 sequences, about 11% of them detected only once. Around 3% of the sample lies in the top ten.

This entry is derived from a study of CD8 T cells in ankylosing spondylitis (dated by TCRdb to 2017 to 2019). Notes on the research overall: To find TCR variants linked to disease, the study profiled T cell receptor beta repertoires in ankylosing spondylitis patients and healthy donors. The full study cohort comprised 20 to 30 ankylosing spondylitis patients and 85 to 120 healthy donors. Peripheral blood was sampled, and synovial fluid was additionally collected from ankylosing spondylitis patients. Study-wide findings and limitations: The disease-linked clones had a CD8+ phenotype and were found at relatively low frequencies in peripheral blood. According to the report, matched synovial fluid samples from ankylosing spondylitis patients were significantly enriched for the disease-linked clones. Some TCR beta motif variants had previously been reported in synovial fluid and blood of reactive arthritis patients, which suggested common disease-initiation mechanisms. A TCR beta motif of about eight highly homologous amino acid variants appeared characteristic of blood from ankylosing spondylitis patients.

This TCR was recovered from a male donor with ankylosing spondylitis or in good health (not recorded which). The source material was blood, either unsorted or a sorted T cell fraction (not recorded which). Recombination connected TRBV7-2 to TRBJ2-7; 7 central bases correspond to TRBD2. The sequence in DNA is TGTGCCAGCAGCTTAGTTTTATCTAGCGGTCCCCAGAACGAGCAGTACTTC. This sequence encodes CASSLVLSSGPQNEQYF.